These T cell receptor beta chains were read from a single sample in a study of human CD4 T cells and Enterobacteriaceae. Data came from immunoSEQ multiplex PCR; TCRdb stores just in-frame clones and leaves some out. The sample records fewer than 35,000 clones, approximately 80% being singletons. The sequencing input was memory CD4+ T cells from blood. Receptor source: a human donor in good health. Each CDR3 is given with its conserved first and last residue. The order of the fields is V gene, CDR3 length, J gene, clone size, D gene, CDR3 DNA, CDR3 protein. The D gene is left open where the match is weak. The size entry is marked missing in some rows and otherwise reads once, few, many or a size class.

>TRBV9|15|TRBJ1-4|few|TRBD1
TGTGCCAGCAGGCAAGGACAGGGGCCCAATGAAAAACTGTTTTTT
CASRQGQGPNEKLFF
>TRBV7-2|15|TRBJ1-3|once|.
TGTGCCAGCAGCATGGACACGGCTTCTGGAAACACCATATATTTT
CASSMDTASGNTIYF
>TRBV2|13|TRBJ2-7|.|.
TGTGCCAGCAGTACAGGGTTCTCCTACGAGCAGTACTTC
CASSTGFSYEQYF
>TRBV5-1|14|TRBJ2-1|once|.
TGCGCCAGCAGCATCGGGGGCTCCTACAATGAGCAGTTCTTC
CASSIGGSYNEQFF
>TRBV28|18|TRBJ1-4|.|.
TGTGCCAGCAGTCTAAACTTCAGGCGCACCGCAACTAATGAAAAACTGTTTTTT
CASSLNFRRTATNEKLFF
>TRBV12-5|16|TRBJ1-1|once|.
TGTGCTAGTGGTTTGCATGGAAGGGGGAACCCCACTGAAGCTTTCTTT
CASGLHGRGNPTEAFF
>TRBV5-1|16|TRBJ2-2|once|TRBD2
TGCGCCAGCAGCGCCCAGACTAGCGGGGTCTCAGGGGAGCTGTTTTTT
CASSAQTSGVSGELFF
>TRBV5-1|14|TRBJ1-1|.|.
TGCGCCAGCACCCAGGACCCGGGGGGGACTGAAGCTTTCTTT
CASTQDPGGTEAFF
>TRBV10-3|13|TRBJ1-6|.|.
TGTGCCATCAGCGGGGCCCTAAATTCACCCCTCCACTTT
CAISGALNSPLHF
>TRBV25-1|18|TRBJ2-2|.|.
TGTGCCAGCAGTGAATACCTGGAGCTCACCCAGAACACCGGGGAGCTGTTTTTT
CASSEYLELTQNTGELFF
>TRBV6-1|15|TRBJ1-2|.|TRBD1
TGTGCCAGCAGTGCCGACAGGGGGCAAGGCTATGGCTACACCTTC
CASSADRGQGYGYTF
>TRBV28|15|TRBJ2-6|.|.
TGTGCCAGCAGGCCCCGCGACTCTGGGGCCAACGTCCTGACTTTC
CASRPRDSGANVLTF
>TRBV10-3|14|TRBJ2-7|.|TRBD1
TGTGCCATCAGTGGGGGGACAGGGTCCTACGAGCAGTACTTC
CAISGGTGSYEQYF
>TRBV28|16|TRBJ2-2|once|.
TGTGCCACCATAGGGGGGAGCGGGACTTTCACCGGGGAGCTGTTTTTT
CATIGGSGTFTGELFF
>TRBV28|16|TRBJ2-1|.|TRBD2
TGTGCCAGCATCCGGTCCGGGACTAGCGGCTACAATGAGCAGTTCTTC
CASIRSGTSGYNEQFF